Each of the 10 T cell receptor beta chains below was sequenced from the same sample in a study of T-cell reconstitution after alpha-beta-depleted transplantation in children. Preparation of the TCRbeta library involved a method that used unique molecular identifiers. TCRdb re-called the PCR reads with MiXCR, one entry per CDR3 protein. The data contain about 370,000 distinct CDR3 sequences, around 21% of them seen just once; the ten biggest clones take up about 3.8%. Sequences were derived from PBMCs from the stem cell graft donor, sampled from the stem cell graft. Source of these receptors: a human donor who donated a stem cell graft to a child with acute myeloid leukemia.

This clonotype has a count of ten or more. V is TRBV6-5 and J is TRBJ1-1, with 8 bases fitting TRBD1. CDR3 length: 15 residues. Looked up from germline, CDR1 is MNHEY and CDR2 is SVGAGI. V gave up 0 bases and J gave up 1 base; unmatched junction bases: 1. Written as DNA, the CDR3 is TGTGCCAGCAGTTACTCGGGACAGGCGAACACTGAAGCTTTCTTT. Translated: CASSYSGQANTEAFF.

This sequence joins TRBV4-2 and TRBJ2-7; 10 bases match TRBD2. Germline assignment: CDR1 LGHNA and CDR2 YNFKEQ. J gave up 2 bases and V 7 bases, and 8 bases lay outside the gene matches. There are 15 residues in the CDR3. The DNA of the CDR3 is TGTGCCAGCAAACTCGAAGGACTAGCGGCCTACGAGCAGTACTTC. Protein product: CASKLEGLAAYEQYF.

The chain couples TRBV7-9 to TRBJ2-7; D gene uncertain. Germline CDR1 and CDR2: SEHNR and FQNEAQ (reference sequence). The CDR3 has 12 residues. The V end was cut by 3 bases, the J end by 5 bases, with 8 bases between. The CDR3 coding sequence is TGTGCCAGCAGCTTCCGCGCGCACGAGCAGTACTTC. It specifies CASSFRAHEQYF.

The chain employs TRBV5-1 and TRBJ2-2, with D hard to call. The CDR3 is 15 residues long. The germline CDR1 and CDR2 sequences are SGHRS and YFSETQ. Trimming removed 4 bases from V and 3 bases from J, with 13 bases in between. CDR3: CASSPRTDDTGELFF. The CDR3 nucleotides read TGCGCCAGCAGCCCCCGGACGGATGACACCGGGGAGCTGTTTTTT.

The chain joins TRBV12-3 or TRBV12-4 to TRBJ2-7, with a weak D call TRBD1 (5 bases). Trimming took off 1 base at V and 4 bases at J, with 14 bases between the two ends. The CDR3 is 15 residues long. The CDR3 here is CASSLDPGRLYEQYF. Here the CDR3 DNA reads TGTGCCAGCAGTTTAGATCCAGGGCGCTTGTACGAGCAGTACTTC.

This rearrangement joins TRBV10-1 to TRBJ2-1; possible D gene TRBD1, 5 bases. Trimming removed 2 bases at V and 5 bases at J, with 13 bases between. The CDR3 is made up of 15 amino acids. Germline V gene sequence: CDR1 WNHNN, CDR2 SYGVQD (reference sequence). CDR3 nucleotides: TGCGCCAGCAGTGAGATACAGGCCGCGGACAATGAGCAGTTCTTC. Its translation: CASSEIQAADNEQFF.

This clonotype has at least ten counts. CDR3 region: CASRDSSYEQYF. The CDR3 DNA follows: TGTGCCAGCAGGGATAGCTCCTACGAGCAGTACTTC. The chain employs TRBV25-1 and TRBJ2-7, with unresolved D. With 6 bases removed from V and 0 bases from J, the gap between germline ends came to 6 bases. Germline V gene data show CDR1 as MGHDK and CDR2 as SYGVNS. The CDR3 totals 12 residues.

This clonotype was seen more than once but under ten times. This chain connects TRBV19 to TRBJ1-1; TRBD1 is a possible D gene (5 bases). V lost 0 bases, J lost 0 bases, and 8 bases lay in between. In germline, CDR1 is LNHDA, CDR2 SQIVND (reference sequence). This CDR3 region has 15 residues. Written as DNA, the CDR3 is TGTGCCAGTAGTATAGATCGACAGTTGAACACTGAAGCTTTCTTT. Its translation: CASSIDRQLNTEAFF. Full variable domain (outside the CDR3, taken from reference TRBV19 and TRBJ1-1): DGGITQSPKYLFRKEGQNVTLSCEQNLNHDAMYWYRQDPGQGLRLIYYSQIVNDFQKGDIAEGYSVSREKKESFPLTVTSAQKNPTAFYLCASSIDRQLNTEAFFGQGTRLTVV.

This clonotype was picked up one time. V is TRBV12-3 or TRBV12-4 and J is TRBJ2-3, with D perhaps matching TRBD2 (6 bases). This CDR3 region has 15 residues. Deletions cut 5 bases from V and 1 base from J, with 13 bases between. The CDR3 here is CASSPGGRGTDTQYF. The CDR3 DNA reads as TGTGCCAGCAGTCCCGGAGGGCGGGGCACAGATACGCAGTATTTT.

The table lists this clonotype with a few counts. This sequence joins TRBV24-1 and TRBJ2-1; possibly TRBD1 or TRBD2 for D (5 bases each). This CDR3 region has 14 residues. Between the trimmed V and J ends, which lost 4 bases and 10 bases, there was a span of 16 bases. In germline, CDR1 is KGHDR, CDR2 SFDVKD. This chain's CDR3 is CATSEPGTRREQFF. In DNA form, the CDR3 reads TGTGCCACCAGTGAACCCGGGACGCGTAGGGAGCAGTTCTTC.